These T cell receptor beta chains were read from a single sample in a study of blood T cells in healthy people across ages. TCRdb redid the calling of the 5' RACE reads with MiXCR, one entry per CDR3 protein. The table lists around 800,000 distinct CDR3 sequences, roughly 25% of them singletons. The same data also went into a second study, on T cells of mothers and their children.

Sequencing was done on a sample of blood. The receptors here all came from a boy between 10 and 17 years old in good health. CDR3s include the opening cysteine and the closing phenylalanine or tryptophan. Fields, in order: V gene, CDR3 length, D gene, J gene, clone size, CDR3 protein, CDR3 DNA. D genes are given only for firm matches. The size of a clone is reported for some rows only, either as once, few or many, or as a class for expanded clones.

TRBV29-1	16	TRBD1	TRBJ1-2	.	CSVHGQGARLYYGYTF	TGCAGCGTTCACGGACAGGGAGCTCGGCTTTACTATGGCTACACCTTC
TRBV4-3	15	.	TRBJ2-7	.	CASSQWAGRTYEQYF	TGCGCCAGCAGCCAATGGGCGGGCCGTACTTACGAGCAGTACTTC
TRBV10-3	18	TRBD2	TRBJ2-1	.	CAISDSRTSGGTYNEQFF	TGTGCCATCAGTGATTCACGTACTAGCGGGGGGACTTACAATGAGCAGTTCTTC
TRBV4-1	14	TRBD2	TRBJ2-5	few	CASSQTSGWETQYF	TGCGCCAGCAGTCAGACTAGCGGGTGGGAGACCCAGTACTTC
TRBV29-1	17	TRBD1	TRBJ2-5	.	CSVRSGTGPPGGETQYF	TGCAGCGTCCGTTCCGGGACAGGGCCTCCCGGGGGAGAGACCCAGTACTTC
TRBV7-8	10	.	TRBJ2-2	many	CASSFGELFF	TGTGCCAGCAGCTTTGGAGAGCTGTTTTTT
TRBV27	16	.	TRBJ1-3	.	CASSFVDASSGNTIYF	TGTGCCAGCAGTTTCGTTGACGCCAGCTCTGGAAACACCATATATTTT
TRBV5-5	15	.	TRBJ1-2	.	CVSSGDVRGSGGYTF	TGTGTCAGCAGCGGGGACGTGCGGGGCTCCGGGGGCTACACCTTC
TRBV12-3/TRBV12-4	16	.	TRBJ2-1	.	CASSWSRALDDNEQFF	TGTGCCAGCAGTTGGTCCCGGGCCTTGGACGACAATGAGCAGTTCTTC
TRBV6-5	12	.	TRBJ2-7	.	CATQRDEDEQYF	TGTGCCACCCAAAGGGACGAGGACGAGCAGTACTTC
TRBV20-1	13	.	TRBJ1-5	few	CSVLVDPGQPQHF	TGCAGTGTGCTCGTGGACCCTGGGCAGCCCCAGCATTTT
TRBV29-1	12	.	TRBJ2-7	.	CSVARDTYEQYF	TGCAGCGTTGCCAGGGATACCTACGAGCAGTACTTC
TRBV28	18	TRBD1	TRBJ2-3	many	CASNPPGQGSLGRDTQYF	TGTGCCAGCAACCCCCCGGGACAGGGGTCCCTTGGGAGAGATACGCAGTATTTT
TRBV5-6	15	TRBD2	TRBJ2-5	.	CASSLFASGGETQYF	TGTGCCAGCAGCTTGTTTGCTAGCGGGGGGGAGACCCAGTACTTC
TRBV21-1	16	.	TRBJ2-7	many	CASSKDGQGISYEQYF	TGTGCCAGCAGCAAAGACGGTCAGGGGATCTCCTACGAGCAGTACTTC
TRBV12-3/TRBV12-4	14	TRBD1	TRBJ2-5	few	CASSPQGQEGTQYF	TGTGCCAGCAGTCCACAAGGACAGGAAGGGACCCAGTACTTC
TRBV20-1	13	TRBD1	TRBJ2-5	.	CSAWTGGVETQYF	TGCAGTGCTTGGACAGGGGGCGTAGAGACCCAGTACTTC
TRBV12-3/TRBV12-4	13	.	TRBJ2-5	few	CASRGRGPETQYF	TGTGCCAGCAGGGGGAGGGGGCCAGAGACCCAGTACTTC
TRBV12-3/TRBV12-4	14	.	TRBJ2-7	.	CASSLNSGFYEQYF	TGTGCCAGCAGTTTAAATTCAGGGTTCTACGAGCAGTACTTC
TRBV12-3/TRBV12-4	15	TRBD1	TRBJ2-3	.	CASGADRGVADTQYF	TGTGCCAGCGGCGCGGACAGGGGGGTTGCAGATACGCAGTATTTT
TRBV9	17	.	TRBJ2-6	.	CASSGSGANSGANVLTF	TGTGCCAGCAGCGGTAGTGGGGCCAACTCTGGGGCCAACGTCCTGACTTTC
TRBV7-2	15	TRBD1	TRBJ2-3	.	CASVPRTGGADTQYF	TGTGCCAGTGTCCCCCGGACAGGGGGCGCAGATACGCAGTATTTT
TRBV9	15	TRBD1	TRBJ1-1	.	CASSADRGSAREALF	TGTGCCAGCAGCGCCGACAGGGGGTCCGCGCGGGAAGCTCTCTTT
TRBV20-1	16	TRBD1	TRBJ2-3	.	CSARVLQGAPTDTQYF	TGCAGTGCTAGAGTACTCCAGGGGGCCCCCACAGATACGCAGTATTTT
TRBV6-5	11	.	TRBJ2-1	.	CASSTRIEQFF	TGTGCCAGCAGTACTAGAATTGAGCAGTTCTTC
TRBV5-4	15	.	TRBJ2-1	once	CASSLDVFGYNEQFF	TGTGCCAGCAGCTTGGACGTCTTCGGCTACAATGAGCAGTTCTTC
TRBV29-1	17	TRBD1	TRBJ2-3	.	CSVEEWGQGLSTDTQYF	TGCAGCGTTGAAGAATGGGGACAGGGTCTGAGCACAGATACGCAGTATTTT
TRBV6-5	14	.	TRBJ1-6	.	CASSYVGTSSPLHF	TGTGCCAGCAGTTACGTGGGTACTTCTTCACCCCTCCACTTT
TRBV29-1	11	TRBD1	TRBJ2-5	.	CSTGEEETQYF	TGCAGCACAGGGGAAGAGGAGACCCAGTACTTC
TRBV9	19	TRBD2	TRBJ2-6	.	CASSDRLARFLSGANVLTF	TGTGCCAGCAGCGATCGACTAGCGCGGTTCCTTTCTGGGGCCAACGTCCTGACTTTC